This record concerns one T cell receptor (beta chain) sequence. What it recognizes is unknown. These data originate in a study of T cell responses to AZD1222 COVID-19 vaccine. Whole-study findings and limits: Researchers took repertoire samples only after the peak T cell response had come. Spike-specific TCR depth and breadth grew after two AZD1222 doses.

The assay was immunoSEQ multiplex PCR, and TCRdb's table has in-frame clones only and misses some. This sample has 95,000 to 100,000 clones, with 65% to 85% found just once. The CDR3 totals 14 residues. V lost 4 bases and J lost 11; bases outside the gene matches: 6. Germline CDR1 SGHTA, CDR2 FQGTGA. The clonotype comes from an adult who received the AZD1222 COVID-19 vaccine. The material was peripheral blood, obtained 28 days after the second AZD1222 dose. V is TRBV7-3 and J is TRBJ2-3; 13 nucleotides agree with TRBD2. The CDR3 sequence is CASSSLAGGPLQYF. The CDR3 region has the DNA TGTGCCAGCAGCTCACTAGCGGGAGGGCCTCTGCAGTATTTT.